Following are 28 T cell receptor beta chains from one sample sequenced in a study of T cells expressing NK-cell markers (dated by TCRdb to the early 2020s). The library was built by means of 5' RACE. The sample was run on an Illumina HiSeq 2000. After reprocessing by TCRdb, each CDR3 protein sequence is one entry, and no DNA is given. This sample's table carries roughly 160,000 distinct CDR3 sequences. The ten largest make up roughly 21% of the sample. Sequencing was done on a sample of blood T cells: a sorted CD56 or NKG2C T cell subset, CD4+ or CD8+ T cells, or bulk PBMC T cells (not recorded which). All receptors derive from a man aged 18 to 69 in good health.

The chain recombines TRBV18 with TRBJ2-7; TCRdb gives TRBD1 as the D gene, but with no DNA this cannot be confirmed. CDR1 and CDR2 (germline): KGHSH, LQKENI. CDR3 length: 13 residues. CDR3 residues: CASATGTVYEQYF.

The gene calls are TRBV6-4 and TRBJ2-3; no DNA is available, so the TRBD1 call from TCRdb remains unchecked. This CDR3 has 15 residues. From germline, CDR1 is MRHNA and CDR2 SNTAGT. The CDR3 sequence: CASSTRDGGTDTQYF.

The chain combines TRBV21-1 with TRBJ2-4; the TCRdb call, TRBD1, lacks DNA for checking. TRBV21-1 is recorded as a pseudogene. This CDR3 spans 19 amino acids. CDR3: CASSEKGHIQGAAKNIQYF.

This chain joins TRBV6-5 and TRBJ1-2; without DNA, the TCRdb call of TRBD1 cannot be checked. Germline V gene data show CDR1 as MNHEY and CDR2 as SVGAGI. The CDR3 is 14 residues long. CDR3 in amino acids: CATTAGLPKGGYTF.

The CDR3 sequence: CASSIDGGTGSGYTF. The gene calls are TRBV19 and TRBJ1-2; TCRdb gives TRBD1 as the D gene, but with no DNA this cannot be confirmed. The CDR3 is 15 residues long. In germline, CDR1 is LNHDA, CDR2 SQIVND (reference sequence). Full variable domain (remainder filled in from reference TRBV19 and TRBJ1-2): DGGITQSPKYLFRKEGQNVTLSCEQNLNHDAMYWYRQDPGQGLRLIYYSQIVNDFQKGDIAEGYSVSREKKESFPLTVTSAQKNPTAFYLCASSIDGGTGSGYTFGSGTRLTVV.

This chain connects TRBV12-3 or TRBV12-4 to TRBJ2-3; TCRdb picks TRBD2, but there is no DNA to check that call. This CDR3 has 17 residues. The chain's CDR3 is CASNSPRASGGTDTQYF.

The chain joins TRBV27 to TRBJ2-1; TCRdb's D call, TRBD2, is unchecked because there is no DNA. Germline V CDR1 and CDR2: MNHEY, SMNVEV (reference sequence). The CDR3 spans 17 residues. CDR3 sequence: CASSMERGAQQDNEQFF.

The chain carries TRBV7-8 and TRBJ2-7; TCRdb calls TRBD1, which cannot be checked without DNA. The CDR3 sequence is 15 residues long. Germline-derived CDR1 and CDR2 are SGHVS and FQNEAQ. CDR3 protein: CASSLIDRVTYEQYF.

This chain connects TRBV3-1 to TRBJ2-3. CDR3 size: 15 residues. Looked up from germline, CDR1 is LGHDT and CDR2 is YNNKEL (reference sequence). CDR3 protein: CASSQELVRSDTQYF.

V usage is TRBV28 and J usage is TRBJ1-5; the D gene TCRdb calls, TRBD1, cannot be checked with no DNA. The CDR3 runs to 15 residues. Germline assignment: CDR1 MDHEN and CDR2 SYDVKM. The CDR3 loop is CASSLSLGISQPQHF.

The chain couples TRBV5-5 to TRBJ2-2; TCRdb proposes TRBD1, but this gene call is untestable without DNA. The CDR3 is 17 amino acids. Germline CDR1 and CDR2: SGHKS and YYEKEE (reference sequence). The CDR3 spells CASSPGRGGRYTGELFF.

This sequence joins TRBV29-1 and TRBJ1-4; TCRdb selects TRBD1, and the lack of DNA leaves this call unchecked. This CDR3 has 14 amino acids. Germline V gene lookup returns CDR1 SQVTM and CDR2 ANQGSEA. CDR3 protein: CSVESREVDEKLFF.

This sequence joins TRBV6-1 and TRBJ1-1; as DNA is missing, the TRBD1 call by TCRdb cannot be tested. Germline CDR1 reads MNHNS; CDR2 reads SASEGT. This CDR3 is built from 14 residues. The CDR3 protein is CASSIQGENTEAFF.

The chain carries TRBV5-6 and TRBJ2-1. The length of the CDR3 is 15 residues. Germline CDR1 reads SGHDT; CDR2 reads YYEEEE. The CDR3 is CASSSQNWGYNEQFF.

CDR3 in amino acids: CATSREEWTGESSTDTQYF. The genes are TRBV15 and TRBJ2-3; the TRBD1 assignment by TCRdb is unverifiable without DNA. This CDR3 is 19 amino acids long. Germline CDR1 is LNHNV and CDR2 is YYDKDF (reference sequence). The variable domain in full, with the rest retrieved from reference TRBV15 and TRBJ2-3, is DAMVIQNPRYQVTQFGKPVTLSCSQTLNHNVMYWYQQKSSQAPKLLFHYYDKDFNNEADTPDNFQSRRPNTSFCFLDIRSPGLGDTAMYLCATSREEWTGESSTDTQYFGPGTRLTVL.

This chain links TRBV11-1 with TRBJ2-3; as DNA is missing, the TRBD1 call by TCRdb cannot be tested. Germline CDR1 reads SGHAT; CDR2 reads FQDESV (reference sequence). This CDR3 is 14 amino acids long. The CDR3 spells CASSPDTHTDTQYF.

This chain links TRBV20-1 with TRBJ2-5. CDR1 and CDR2 (germline): DFQATT, SNEGSKA (reference sequence). The CDR3 contains 13 residues. The CDR3 loop reads CSARDIFGETQYF.

The J gene is TRBJ1-1, the V gene TRBV21-1. TRBV21-1 is assigned pseudogene status. The CDR3 sequence is 18 residues long. The chain's CDR3 is CASSKEGDCLGPVTEAFF.

The chain has TRBV27 and TRBJ2-7; TCRdb indicates TRBD1, and absent DNA this call remains unverified. The CDR3 runs to 14 residues. The germline gives CDR1 MNHEY, CDR2 SMNVEV (reference sequence). The CDR3 here is CASSWRDTSYEQYF.

The CDR3 region is CASSPNVRWGETQYF. The chain carries TRBV3-1 and TRBJ2-5; TCRdb gives TRBD1 as the D gene, but with no DNA this cannot be confirmed. This CDR3 is built from 15 residues. Germline assignment: CDR1 LGHDT and CDR2 YNNKEL (reference sequence).

The chain carries TRBV21-1 and TRBJ2-7; without DNA, the TCRdb call of TRBD1 cannot be checked. TRBV21-1 is classified as a pseudogene. CDR3 length equals 16 residues. CDR3: CASSKAWAGCLYEQYF.

This rearrangement joins TRBV5-1 to TRBJ2-3; the D call of TRBD2 rests on TCRdb alone, since no DNA is present to check it. In germline, CDR1 is SGHRS, CDR2 YFSETQ. The CDR3 consists of 16 residues. The CDR3: CASSLNSGERTDTQYF.

The chain combines TRBV27 with TRBJ2-5; absent DNA, TCRdb's TRBD2 call cannot be checked. Germline V lookup: CDR1 MNHEY, CDR2 SMNVEV (reference sequence). CDR3 length equals 14 residues. The CDR3 protein is CASTATSGEETQYF.

The chain employs TRBV20-1 and TRBJ1-3; the D call of TRBD1 rests on TCRdb alone, since no DNA is present to check it. Germline CDR1 and CDR2: DFQATT and SNEGSKA (reference sequence). The CDR3 loop spans 16 amino acids. This chain's CDR3 is CSASPGRGTGGNTIYF.

The chain uses TRBV15 and TRBJ1-4; with no DNA, the TCRdb D assignment of TRBD1 cannot be verified. The germline V gene has CDR1 LNHNV and CDR2 YYDKDF (reference sequence). The CDR3 is 18 amino acids. The CDR3 loop reads CATSGATGLTATNEKLFF.

The rearrangement links TRBV5-1 to TRBJ2-2; checking the TCRdb D call of TRBD2 is not possible without DNA. This CDR3 has 21 residues. Per germline, CDR1 SGHRS and CDR2 YFSETQ. CDR3 amino acids: CASSLLGLAGDTETNTGELFF. The variable domain in full, completed from reference TRBV5-1 and TRBJ2-2, reads KAGVTQTPRYLIKTRGQQVTLSCSPISGHRSVSWYQQTPGQGLQFLFEYFSETQRNKGNFPGRFSGRQFSNSRSEMNVSTLELGDSALYLCASSLLGLAGDTETNTGELFFGEGSRLTVL.

CDR3 protein: CASSEGRDRYYGYTF. The chain is built from TRBV6-1 and TRBJ1-2; TCRdb lists TRBD1, though no DNA is available to test this call. CDR1 MNHNS and CDR2 SASEGT come from the germline V gene. CDR3 length: 15 amino acids.

V is TRBV21-1 and J is TRBJ2-7; TCRdb's assignment of TRBD1 cannot be checked, as there is no DNA. TRBV21-1 is listed as a pseudogene. The CDR3 totals 16 residues. The CDR3: CASSTGTRPGAYEQYF.